Shown below are 26 T cell receptor beta chains from a single sample sequenced in a study of identical twins. TCRdb fed the 5' RACE reads into MiXCR, producing one record per CDR3 protein. Of around 480,000 distinct CDR3 sequences listed, 13% to 15% are singletons. The sample also formed part of further work on yellow fever vaccine responses in identical twins.

Sequencing was performed on CD4+ T cells sorted from blood. Receptors were obtained from a woman aged 18-29 years in good health.

The chain recombines TRBV5-8 with TRBJ2-5, with D maybe TRBD1 (6 bases). CDR3 length equals 15 residues. Germline V gives CDR1 SGHTS, CDR2 YDEGEE. V was cut by 3 bases and J by 0 bases, with 12 bases left in between. This CDR3 is CASSSGQRYQETQYF. CDR3 coding DNA: TGTGCCAGCAGCTCCGGACAGAGGTACCAAGAGACCCAGTACTTC.

This clonotype came up many times. The V gene is TRBV10-3, the J gene TRBJ1-2, with 7 bases that match TRBD1. CDR1 ENHRY and CDR2 SYGVKD come from the germline V gene. CDR3 length equals 14 residues. The trim removed 4 bases at V and 5 bases at J, leaving 7 bases unmatched. DNA for the CDR3: TGTGCCATCAGTGCGATAGACAGGGTGTATGGCTACACCTTC. Protein sequence: CAISAIDRVYGYTF.

The V gene is TRBV6-1, the J gene TRBJ2-1, with TRBD1 as a possible D gene (6 bases). Per germline, CDR1 MNHNS and CDR2 SASEGT. The CDR3 is 13 amino acids. Between the trimmed V and J ends, which lost 1 base and 9 bases, there was a span of 10 bases. The DNA of the CDR3 is TGTGCCAGCAGTGAAGAAGGGGGTCTTGAGCAGTTCTTC. Its translation is CASSEEGGLEQFF.

This clonotype has at least ten counts. CDR3 sequence (DNA): TGTGCCACCAGCAGGGGTCTCGAGCAGTACTTC. As protein: CATSRGLEQYF. This chain links TRBV15 with TRBJ2-7; no definite D call. CDR1 and CDR2 (germline): LNHNV, YYDKDF (reference sequence). This CDR3 is 11 amino acids long. V was pared by 3 bases and J by 6 bases, with 6 bases between.

The J gene is TRBJ2-7, the V gene TRBV6-5; D is uncertain. Germline CDR1 MNHEY, CDR2 SVGAGI. The CDR3 is 11 amino acids. V dropped 8 bases and J dropped 3 bases, with 8 bases sitting between them. CDR3 loop: CASGFDYEQYF. CDR3 DNA: TGTGCCAGCGGATTTGACTACGAGCAGTACTTC.

This clonotype appeared a few times. This chain joins TRBV25-1 and TRBJ2-3, with 8 bases matching TRBD2. The CDR3 contains 19 residues. The V and J ends lost 1 base and 5 bases, in that order; junction bases with no gene match: 17. CDR1 is MGHDK and CDR2 is SYGVNS in the germline V gene. CDR3 coding DNA: TGTGCCAGCAGTGAATCGGGTAGCGGGGCGAATCATCTACTAGATACGCAGTATTTT. Translated: CASSESGSGANHLLDTQYF.

This clonotype was detected many times. CDR3 sequence reads: CASSLTSGAYNEQFF. The DNA of the CDR3 is TGTGCCAGCAGCTTAACTAGCGGGGCATACAATGAGCAGTTCTTC. This sequence joins TRBV11-2 and TRBJ2-1, with TRBD2 matching 10 bases. Germline V lookup: CDR1 SGHAT, CDR2 FQNNGV. V gave up 2 bases and J gave up 4 bases; unmatched junction bases: 2. CDR3 length: 15 amino acids. Combining the CDR3 with reference TRBV11-2 and TRBJ2-1 gives the whole variable domain EAGVAQSPRYKIIEKRQSVAFWCNPISGHATLYWYQQILGQGPKLLIQFQNNGVVDDSQLPKDRFSAERLKGVDSTLKIQPAKLEDSAVYLCASSLTSGAYNEQFFGPGTRLTVL.

This clonotype has only a few counts. The chain has TRBV28 and TRBJ1-2; unclear D gene. The V gene's germline CDR1 is MDHEN and CDR2 SYDVKM. Trimming removed 2 bases from V and 9 bases from J, with 13 bases in between. The CDR3 covers 13 residues. CDR3 sequence: CASSLPQGMSYTF. The CDR3 region has the DNA TGTGCCAGCAGTTTACCCCAAGGGATGAGCTACACCTTC.

The V call is TRBV19, the J call TRBJ2-1; 12 bases are shared with TRBD2. The CDR3 extends over 16 amino acids. V trimming: 7 bases; J trimming: 7 bases; junction bases outside the gene matches: 11. The V gene's germline CDR1 is LNHDA and CDR2 SQIVND (reference sequence). The CDR3 here is CASIPSGRVTKNEQFF. CDR3 coding DNA: TGTGCCAGTATCCCTAGCGGGAGGGTAACAAAGAATGAGCAGTTCTTC.

The V and J genes are TRBV11-2 and TRBJ1-3, with D hard to call. V was shortened by 0 bases and J by 0 bases, with 12 bases between the two germline ends. CDR1 is SGHAT, CDR2 FQNNGV, per germline. CDR3 length: 17 residues. The CDR3 spells CASSLESNFNSGNTIYF. Here the CDR3 DNA reads TGTGCCAGCAGCTTAGAGTCGAACTTCAACTCTGGAAACACCATATATTTT. Together with reference TRBV11-2 and TRBJ1-3, the CDR3 gives the full variable domain: EAGVAQSPRYKIIEKRQSVAFWCNPISGHATLYWYQQILGQGPKLLIQFQNNGVVDDSQLPKDRFSAERLKGVDSTLKIQPAKLEDSAVYLCASSLESNFNSGNTIYFGEGSWLTVV.

The chain's CDR3 is CSAIYSGADTQYF. DNA for the CDR3: TGCAGTGCTATATATTCAGGGGCGGATACGCAGTATTTT. This rearrangement joins TRBV20-1 to TRBJ2-3, with D perhaps matching TRBD1 (6 bases). With 4 bases removed from V and 6 bases from J, the gap between germline ends came to 14 bases. Germline V lookup: CDR1 DFQATT, CDR2 SNEGSKA (reference sequence). The CDR3 has 13 amino acids.

V is TRBV20-1 and J is TRBJ2-1, with a possible D match to TRBD1 (6 bases). The germline CDR1 and CDR2 sequences are DFQATT and SNEGSKA (reference sequence). Trimming left V 5 bases short and J 0 bases short, with 17 bases between. The CDR3 totals 16 residues. In nucleotides, the CDR3 is TGCAGTGCTCAATACAGGGCCCCCAGCTCCTACAATGAGCAGTTCTTC. This translates into CSAQYRAPSSYNEQFF.

This clonotype appeared a few times. The V and J genes are TRBV18 and TRBJ1-1; D may be TRBD1 (6 bases). CDR3 length: 18 residues. The V end lost 2 bases, the J end lost 0 bases, and 19 bases lay between the germline ends. CDR1 and CDR2 (germline): KGHSH, LQKENI. CDR3 residues: CASSPVGAGGLMNTEAFF. CDR3 DNA: TGTGCCAGCTCACCAGTGGGGGCCGGGGGATTAATGAACACTGAAGCTTTCTTT.

The chain combines TRBV3-1 with TRBJ2-7; 7 bases are shared with TRBD2. Germline trimming cut 3 bases from V and 4 bases from J; bases unmatched to any gene: 9. The length of the CDR3 is 15 residues. Per germline, CDR1 LGHDT and CDR2 YNNKEL (reference sequence). DNA for the CDR3: TGTGCCAGCAGCCATCGGGGGGAACGACATTACGAGCAGTACTTC. It is translated as CASSHRGERHYEQYF.

The rearrangement joins TRBV20-1 to TRBJ2-1; 11 bases map to TRBD2. Germline values: CDR1 DFQATT, CDR2 SNEGSKA (reference sequence). V trimming: 3 bases; J trimming: 10 bases; junction bases outside the gene matches: 8. The CDR3 runs 14 residues. The CDR3 DNA follows: TGCAGTGCTAGTCCACTAGCGGGGGCCCAGGAGCAGTTCTTC. Translating gives CSASPLAGAQEQFF.

This clonotype showed up just a few times. The rearrangement links TRBV20-1 to TRBJ2-2, with 12 bases aligning to TRBD2. This CDR3 region has 16 residues. Germline-derived CDR1 and CDR2 are DFQATT and SNEGSKA (reference sequence). Trimming removed 5 bases from V and 4 bases from J; junction bases left unmatched: 8. CDR3 residues: CSAPKRTSGITGELFF. The CDR3 nucleotides are TGCAGTGCTCCAAAGCGGACTAGCGGGATCACCGGGGAGCTGTTTTTT.

This clonotype was detected a few times. In nucleotides, the CDR3 is TGTGCCAGCAGCCGCCTTCCGGGACAGGGGTACGAGCAGTACTTC. Translating gives CASSRLPGQGYEQYF. The rearrangement uses TRBV12-3 or TRBV12-4 and TRBJ2-7, with 10 bases lining up with TRBD1. The CDR3 is made up of 15 amino acids. V shed 6 bases and J 4 bases; nucleotides not matched to a gene: 9.

The sample holds a few counts of this clonotype. J is TRBJ2-1 and V is TRBV20-1; 11 positions match TRBD2. Germline loops: CDR1 DFQATT, CDR2 SNEGSKA (reference sequence). This CDR3 comprises 17 residues. V was clipped by 5 bases and J by 5 bases; unmatched bases: 14. The CDR3 nucleotides are TGCAGTGCTCCTCGGACTAGCGGGCCTTGGACCCACAATGAGCAGTTCTTC. Translation gives CSAPRTSGPWTHNEQFF.

This clonotype has a handful of counts. Here the CDR3 reads CASSLMSETDTQYF. CDR3 DNA: TGTGCCAGCAGCTTAATGTCGGAGACAGATACGCAGTATTTT. V is TRBV7-3 and J is TRBJ2-3; unclear D gene. Deletions cut 1 base from V and 3 bases from J, with 8 bases between. CDR1 and CDR2 (germline): SGHTA, FQGTGA. The CDR3 is 14 amino acids. The full variable domain, its missing parts supplied by reference TRBV7-3 and TRBJ2-3, is GAGVSQTPSNKVTEKGKYVELRCDPISGHTALYWYRQSLGQGPEFLIYFQGTGAADDSGLPNDRFFAVRPEGSVSTLKIQRTERGDSAVYLCASSLMSETDTQYFGPGTRLTVL.

The J gene is TRBJ1-2, the V gene TRBV20-1, with D unresolved. Germline-derived CDR1 and CDR2 are DFQATT and SNEGSKA (reference sequence). CDR3 size: 11 residues. The germline V and J ends were trimmed by 6 bases and 7 bases, with 12 bases remaining between them. The CDR3 protein is CSAPPAGGYTF. The CDR3, as DNA: TGCAGTGCCCCCCCAGCAGGTGGCTACACCTTC.

This clonotype has only one observation. The chain recombines TRBV11-1 with TRBJ2-1, with 13 bases identical to TRBD2. Looked up from germline, CDR1 is SGHAT and CDR2 is FQDESV (reference sequence). CDR3 length equals 15 residues. Trimming at V came to 7 bases and at J to 10 bases, leaving 10 bases not matched to a gene. CDR3 sequence (DNA): TGTGCCAGCATTCTCCGGACTAGCGGGAGTGGCGAGCAGTTCTTC. Protein sequence: CASILRTSGSGEQFF. Together with reference TRBV11-1 and TRBJ2-1, the CDR3 gives the full variable domain: EAEVAQSPRYKITEKSQAVAFWCDPISGHATLYWYRQILGQGPELLVQFQDESVVDDSQLPKDRFSAERLKGVDSTLKIQPAELGDSAMYLCASILRTSGSGEQFFGPGTRLTVL.

The chain links TRBV20-1 to TRBJ2-7, with 8 bases lining up with TRBD2. Trimming at V came to 2 bases and at J to 2 bases, leaving 8 bases not matched to a gene. Germline CDR1 and CDR2: DFQATT and SNEGSKA (reference sequence). This CDR3 contains 15 residues. The CDR3 protein is CSARRPLLAAYEQYF. The CDR3 DNA is TGCAGTGCTAGACGCCCTCTACTAGCGGCCTACGAGCAGTACTTC.

This clonotype was found a few times. The chain is built from TRBV3-1 and TRBJ2-7, with a weak D call TRBD2 (6 bases). Per germline, CDR1 LGHDT and CDR2 YNNKEL (reference sequence). Trimming left V 2 bases short and J 0 bases short, with 11 bases between. The length of the CDR3 is 15 residues. The chain's CDR3 is CASSQQEGRSYEQYF. Written as DNA, the CDR3 is TGTGCCAGCAGCCAACAGGAGGGACGCTCCTACGAGCAGTACTTC.

The chain couples TRBV13 to TRBJ2-7, with 7 bases aligning to TRBD1. The CDR3 sequence is 14 residues long. Germline V gives CDR1 PRHDT, CDR2 FYEKMQ (reference sequence). The V segment lost 2 bases and the J segment 2 bases; nucleotides outside the gene matches: 3. For the CDR3, the DNA is TGTGCCAGCAGCTTATGGGACAGCCCCTACGAGCAGTACTTC. This gives the protein CASSLWDSPYEQYF.

This clonotype was seen a handful of times. V usage is TRBV20-1 and J usage is TRBJ1-2; 8 nucleotides match TRBD1. Looked up from germline, CDR1 is DFQATT and CDR2 is SNEGSKA (reference sequence). V shed 5 bases and J 5 bases; nucleotides not matched to a gene: 7. This CDR3 has 13 amino acids. The CDR3 DNA is TGCAGTGCTCGCTGGACAGGGAGTTATGGCTACACCTTC. Translated, it gives CSARWTGSYGYTF.

The genes are TRBV7-3 and TRBJ1-1; unclear D gene. Germline V CDR1 and CDR2: SGHTA, FQGTGA. The CDR3 loop spans 13 amino acids. Trimming took off 2 bases at V and 3 bases at J, with 7 bases between the two ends. In nucleotides, the CDR3 is TGTGCCAGCAGCTTAGGGAGTTACACTGAAGCTTTCTTT. This encodes CASSLGSYTEAFF.